This TCR beta chain is from a study of shared clonotypes between healthy human individuals. Naive CD8 cells lacked CD45RO, underwent positive selection for CCR7 and left out terminally differentiated effector memory CD45RA+ cells. Findings of the study overall: Depth was large, yet rarefaction showed that sorted-subset sequencing was incomplete. Shared across four donors were 5% to 6% of the naive CD4 clonotypes. Clonotypes shared by all four sorted-subset donors had higher generation probabilities than non-shared clonotypes.

Sequencing used immunoSEQ multiplex PCR; TCRdb keeps in-frame clones, though not all of them. The sample consists of around 1.9 million clones, under 95% of them appearing once. CDR3 length: 15 amino acids. Germline CDR1 and CDR2: MGHRA and YSYEKL. Trimming pared 1 base from V and 5 bases from J, leaving 14 bases between. Details on this clone: What it recognizes is unknown.

The rearrangement links TRBV4-1 to TRBJ2-5; D remains unclear. This clonotype originated in a young man in good health. Some clones in this sample may be carry-over from other donors' samples. Sequences were obtained from naive CD8+ T cells from PBMCs. CDR3 bases: TGCGCCAGCAGCCAAGTGGGGATTGGTGGGGAGACCCAGTACTTC. This gives the protein CASSQVGIGGETQYF.